The sequence of this T cell receptor (beta chain) was determined in a study of regulatory T cells in long-lasting Graves disease. Concerning this clonotype itself: What it binds is unknown.

The time point denotes: newly diagnosed GD, antithyroid drugs for less than 3 months. The TCR library used RNA extracted from PBMCs. Study-level results: Persistent disease samples used TRBV28, TRBJ1-2 and TRBJ2-5 preferentially.

Assembly of TCR beta libraries relied on iRepertoire HTBI primers together with Arm-PCR of CDR3 regions. The authors' processing: Identified across the samples were 55 to 75 TRBV segments and about 15 TRBJ segments. TCRdb analysed the multiplex PCR reads with MiXCR anew, one entry per CDR3 protein. The authors' filters were not applied to this entry. The sample has a few hundred thousand distinct CDR3 sequences; around 15% are singletons. Trimming removed 7 bases from V and 7 bases from J; junction bases left unmatched: 9. The CDR3 covers 14 residues. Per germline, CDR1 MDHEN and CDR2 SYDVKM. The sample also formed part of further work on T cells in Graves' hyperthyroidism and ophthalmopathy.

Specimen: peripheral blood mononuclear cells (PBMCs), collected at new diagnosis, from a patient treated with antithyroid drugs. The sequence was obtained from a man aged 40-55 years with Graves disease. This chain connects TRBV28 to TRBJ2-7; 11 nucleotides agree with TRBD2. The DNA of the CDR3 is TGTGCCAGCACGTCGACTAGCGGGGCTAGGGAGCAGTACTTC. This encodes CASTSTSGAREQYF. The full variable domain, completed using reference TRBV28 and TRBJ2-7, is DVKVTQSSRYLVKRTGEKVFLECVQDMDHENMFWYRQDPGLGLRLIYFSYDVKMKEKGDIPEGYSVSREKKERFSLILESASTNQTSMYLCASTSTSGAREQYFGPGTRLTVT.